Below, 6 T cell receptor beta chains from the same sample are listed, as sequenced in a study of cytomegalovirus exposure and HLA in healthy donors (dated by TCRdb to about 2017). The library was obtained by the immunoSEQ multiplex PCR assay. The multiplex PCR relied on a mix of 60 forward primers for TCR Vbeta segments and 13 reverse primers for TCR Jbeta segments. In TCRdb, the immuneACCESS table is reduced to in-frame sequences with V and J assigned. These tables do not hold every clone; where another copy was compared, an unresolved V gene accounts for under half, and the others remain unexplained. This sample comprises fewer than 200,000 clones, approximately 80% of them detected only once. The ten largest account for around 4.4% of the sample. Source material: PBMCs. The receptor set was obtained from a woman aged 45-60 years in good health and CMV-seropositive.

J is TRBJ2-1 and V is TRBV27; 9 bases are shared with TRBD1. The germline V gene encodes CDR1 MNHEY and CDR2 SMNVEV (reference sequence). V lost 2 bases and J lost 2; bases outside the gene matches: 4. The CDR3 covers 16 residues. The CDR3 DNA is TGTGCCAGCAGTTTAGGGGGGACAGGGACCTACAATGAGCAGTTCTTC. It translates to CASSLGGTGTYNEQFF.

This chain links TRBV9 with TRBJ2-6; D is possibly TRBD1 (6 bases). The ends were cut back, 2 bases at V and 0 bases at J, with 9 bases in the middle. The CDR3 totals 16 residues. Looked up from germline, CDR1 is SGDLS and CDR2 is YYNGEE. The CDR3 region is CASSVRGFSGANVLTF. CDR3 in DNA: TGTGCCAGCAGCGTGAGGGGGTTCTCTGGGGCCAACGTCCTGACTTTC.

Here the CDR3 DNA reads TGTGCCAGCAGCTTAGTGGTCGGGGTAGCAGATACGCAGTATTTT. Its protein product is CASSLVVGVADTQYF. The rearrangement links TRBV7-2 to TRBJ2-3; perhaps TRBD2 as D (5 bases). This CDR3 is built from 15 residues. V shed 1 base and J shed 4 bases, with 12 bases lying between them. CDR1 is SGHTA, CDR2 FQGNSA, per germline.

About this clone itself: One end of the junction fails to match germline, which may point to a read error. The genes are TRBV29-1 and TRBJ2-1, with 9 bases identical to TRBD2. The CDR3 loop spans 11 amino acids. Looked up from germline, CDR1 is SQVTM and CDR2 is ANQGSEA. For the CDR3, the DNA is TGCAGCGTTTGGAGGGGGACTAGCATCATCTTC. This codes for CSVWRGTSIIF.

CDR3 bases: TGCGCCAGCAGCGATCCGGACAGGGGATCTGGCGAGCAGTTCTTC. It encodes CASSDPDRGSGEQFF. The gene calls are TRBV5-1 and TRBJ2-1, with TRBD1 identical over 9 bases. Germline-derived CDR1 and CDR2 are SGHRS and YFSETQ. The CDR3 spans 15 residues. Trimming at V came to 4 bases and at J to 10 bases, leaving 12 bases not matched to a gene.

This clone was observed a few times. The CDR3 spells CASSLSLGDQETQYF. The CDR3 bases are TGTGCCAGCAGCTTGAGTCTTGGAGACCAAGAGACCCAGTACTTC. The chain is built from TRBV5-4 and TRBJ2-5; D unclear. Trimming took off 1 base at V and 0 bases at J, with 10 bases between the two ends. This CDR3 spans 15 amino acids. CDR1 is SGHNT and CDR2 is YYREEE in the germline V gene (reference sequence).